One and the same sample provided the 20 T cell receptor beta chains below, sequenced in a study of cytomegalovirus exposure and HLA in healthy donors. The PCR ran on 60 Vbeta and 13 Jbeta primers. The method was immunoSEQ multiplex PCR; TCRdb's version includes in-frame clones alone and lacks a portion of them. The table shows 130,000 or so clones, with approximately 71% occurring only once. The sample taken for sequencing was PBMCs. The receptors come from a man in his forties or fifties in good health and CMV-seronegative.

This clone was observed a handful of times. The rearrangement uses TRBV19 and TRBJ2-1; no clear D. V lost 1 base and J lost 6, with 7 bases in between. Germline V gene data show CDR1 as LNHDA and CDR2 as SQIVND (reference sequence). The CDR3 covers 13 residues. Here the CDR3 reads CASSIGAVNEQFF. CDR3 coding DNA: TGTGCCAGTAGTATAGGGGCAGTCAATGAGCAGTTCTTC.

A few counts support this clone. The rearrangement uses TRBV10-2 and TRBJ1-3; no clear D. CDR3 length: 14 residues. Per germline, CDR1 WSHSY and CDR2 SAAADI. V lost 3 bases and J lost 2, with 8 bases in between. This CDR3 is CASSESQAGNTIYF. CDR3 DNA: TGCGCCAGCAGTGAAAGTCAGGCTGGAAACACCATATATTTT.

This chain uses TRBV7-9 with TRBJ2-5; TRBD1 is a possible D gene (6 bases). The CDR3 has 14 residues. Deletions cut 5 bases from V and 0 bases from J, with 10 bases between. Germline CDR1 and CDR2: SEHNR and FQNEAQ (reference sequence). CDR3 sequence (DNA): TGTGCCAGCAGCCGACAGGACTACCAAGAGACCCAGTACTTC. Protein product: CASSRQDYQETQYF.

This clone has more than one count but fewer than ten. The chain recombines TRBV28 with TRBJ2-7; D possibly corresponds to TRBD2 (5 bases). Germline V CDR1 and CDR2: MDHEN, SYDVKM. V gave up 4 bases and J gave up 0 bases, with 10 bases separating them. The CDR3 loop spans 14 amino acids. CDR3 in amino acids: CASSSRGLSYEQYF. DNA for the CDR3: TGTGCCAGCAGTTCCAGAGGACTCTCCTACGAGCAGTACTTC. Complete variable domain (other parts from reference TRBV28 and TRBJ2-7): DVKVTQSSRYLVKRTGEKVFLECVQDMDHENMFWYRQDPGLGLRLIYFSYDVKMKEKGDIPEGYSVSREKKERFSLILESASTNQTSMYLCASSSRGLSYEQYFGPGTRLTVT.

This chain joins TRBV25-1 and TRBJ2-7; D not certain. V lost 4 bases and J lost 2, with 15 bases in between. The germline V gene has CDR1 MGHDK and CDR2 SYGVNS. This CDR3 contains 15 residues. CDR3 coding DNA: TGTGCCAGCAGTGCAACCGGGTCGCCGGCCTACGAGCAGTACTTC. Translated, it gives CASSATGSPAYEQYF.

The rearrangement joins TRBV19 to TRBJ2-3, with D tentatively TRBD2 (6 bases). V dropped 5 bases and J dropped 1 base, with 10 bases sitting between them. Germline V CDR1 and CDR2: LNHDA, SQIVND (reference sequence). The CDR3 consists of 14 residues. The CDR3 here is CASSPGGGTDTQYF. In DNA, the CDR3 is TGTGCCAGTAGTCCTGGAGGGGGCACAGATACGCAGTATTTT. Full variable domain (remainder filled in from reference TRBV19 and TRBJ2-3): DGGITQSPKYLFRKEGQNVTLSCEQNLNHDAMYWYRQDPGQGLRLIYYSQIVNDFQKGDIAEGYSVSREKKESFPLTVTSAQKNPTAFYLCASSPGGGTDTQYFGPGTRLTVL.

This chain joins TRBV6-5 and TRBJ2-5; TRBD2 might be the D (5 bases). Trimming took 2 bases from V and 3 from J, leaving 7 bases between them. Germline V gene lookup returns CDR1 MNHEY and CDR2 SVGAGI. This CDR3 is 13 amino acids long. The CDR3 region is CASSYNGEETQYF. CDR3 DNA sequence: TGTGCCAGCAGTTACAACGGGGAAGAGACCCAGTACTTC.

This clone was recorded a few times. The rearrangement uses TRBV7-7 and TRBJ2-2, with TRBD1 as a possible D gene (6 bases). V dropped 4 bases and J dropped 6 bases, with 12 bases sitting between them. Looked up from germline, CDR1 is SSHAT and CDR2 is FNYEAQ (reference sequence). This CDR3 is built from 14 residues. The CDR3 bases are TGTGCCAGCAGCTCCCAGACAGGCCCCGGGGAGCTGTTTTTT. This codes for CASSSQTGPGELFF.

The chain carries TRBV14 and TRBJ1-1; no firm D call. CDR3 length: 14 amino acids. Looked up from germline, CDR1 is SGHDN and CDR2 is FVKESK. V was shortened by 4 bases and J by 4 bases, with 13 bases between the two germline ends. Here the CDR3 reads CASSLQRGVTEAFF. CDR3 coding DNA: TGTGCCAGCAGCCTCCAGCGGGGTGTCACTGAAGCTTTCTTT.

The chain couples TRBV4-1 to TRBJ2-7, with 9 bases fitting TRBD1. CDR1 MGHRA and CDR2 YSYEKL come from the germline V gene. V trimming: 4 bases; J trimming: 5 bases; junction bases outside the gene matches: 12. This CDR3 is 16 amino acids long. CDR3 protein: CASSLRTGAIGDEQYF. The CDR3 DNA is TGCGCCAGCAGCCTCCGGACAGGGGCTATCGGGGACGAGCAGTACTTC.

The gene calls are TRBV9 and TRBJ2-7, with D perhaps TRBD2 (5 bases). CDR3 length: 15 residues. Germline lookup yields CDR1 SGDLS and CDR2 YYNGEE. The V gene lost 4 bases and the J gene lost 0 bases, with 14 bases spanning the gap. This CDR3 is CASSPQMGSSYEQYF. The CDR3 DNA reads as TGTGCCAGCAGCCCCCAGATGGGGAGCTCCTACGAGCAGTACTTC. Complete variable domain (other parts from reference TRBV9 and TRBJ2-7): DSGVTQTPKHLITATGQRVTLRCSPRSGDLSVYWYQQSLDQGLQFLIQYYNGEERAKGNILERFSAQQFPDLHSELNLSSLELGDSALYFCASSPQMGSSYEQYFGPGTRLTVT.

The chain links TRBV28 to TRBJ2-5; TRBD1 matches at 7 bases. There are 14 residues in the CDR3. The germline gives CDR1 MDHEN, CDR2 SYDVKM. The V gene end was trimmed by 6 bases and the J gene end by 4 bases; junction bases not matched to a gene: 8. The CDR3 DNA follows: TGTGCCAGCAGGTGGGGCAGGGGGACAGAGACCCAGTACTTC. It translates to CASRWGRGTETQYF.

Regarding this clone: One base separates it from a far larger clone, so it is likely a read error. Other nucleotide sequences in the sample specify the same CDR3. The chain has TRBV5-4 and TRBJ2-2; 11 nucleotides line up with TRBD2. CDR3 length: 15 residues. Germline V gene lookup returns CDR1 SGHNT and CDR2 YYREEE (reference sequence). The CDR3 protein is CASSPTSGVAGELFF. The CDR3 DNA reads as TGCGCCAGCAGCCCGACTAGCGGGGTAGCCGGGGAGCTGTTTTTT.

The chain is built from TRBV11-2 and TRBJ1-3; D remains ambiguous. With 4 bases removed from V and 2 bases from J, the gap between germline ends came to 6 bases. This CDR3 comprises 13 residues. Germline lookup yields CDR1 SGHAT and CDR2 FQNNGV. CDR3 amino acids: CASSSPAGNTIYF. The DNA of the CDR3 is TGTGCCAGCAGCTCTCCGGCTGGAAACACCATATATTTT. Based on the CDR3 plus reference TRBV11-2 and TRBJ1-3, the full variable domain is EAGVAQSPRYKIIEKRQSVAFWCNPISGHATLYWYQQILGQGPKLLIQFQNNGVVDDSQLPKDRFSAERLKGVDSTLKIQPAKLEDSAVYLCASSSPAGNTIYFGEGSWLTVV.

The rearrangement links TRBV7-9 to TRBJ1-5; TRBD1 is a possible D gene (6 bases). Germline V CDR1 and CDR2: SEHNR, FQNEAQ (reference sequence). This CDR3 spans 14 amino acids. V lost 5 bases and J lost 1, with 9 bases in between. Written as DNA, the CDR3 is TGTGCCAGCAGCGGGACAACAAGCAATCAGCCCCAGCATTTT. Translating it yields CASSGTTSNQPQHF.

The CDR3 DNA sequence: TGCGCCAGCAGCTTGGTTCCGAGCGGGGGGGCCCTTAGTGAGCAGTTCTTC. This gives the protein CASSLVPSGGALSEQFF. The V gene is TRBV5-1, the J gene TRBJ2-1, with 10 bases lining up with TRBD2. V lost 0 bases, J lost 9 bases, and 12 bases stayed unmatched. This CDR3 contains 17 residues. Germline values: CDR1 SGHRS, CDR2 YFSETQ. Full variable domain (rest looked up from reference TRBV5-1 and TRBJ2-1): KAGVTQTPRYLIKTRGQQVTLSCSPISGHRSVSWYQQTPGQGLQFLFEYFSETQRNKGNFPGRFSGRQFSNSRSEMNVSTLELGDSALYLCASSLVPSGGALSEQFFGPGTRLTVL.

V usage is TRBV5-1 and J usage is TRBJ1-4; D may be TRBD1 (6 bases). Germline assignment: CDR1 SGHRS and CDR2 YFSETQ. The ends were cut back, 4 bases at V and 8 bases at J, with 21 bases in the middle. This CDR3 spans 16 amino acids. This CDR3 is CASSPGPQGRGEKLFF. The CDR3 DNA is TGCGCCAGCAGCCCAGGACCACAGGGAAGAGGGGAAAAACTGTTTTTT.

This chain uses TRBV7-2 with TRBJ2-5, with TRBD2 identical over 10 bases. The CDR3 is 16 residues long. J gave up 2 bases and V 3 bases, and 6 bases lay outside the gene matches. Germline CDR1 reads SGHTA; CDR2 reads FQGNSA. As DNA, the CDR3 is TGTGCCAGCAGCTTTCAGCGGGGGGGCATACAAGAGACCCAGTACTTC. This sequence encodes CASSFQRGGIQETQYF.

The gene calls are TRBV29-1 and TRBJ1-2, with TRBD1 matching 12 bases. The CDR3 is 14 amino acids. Trimming cost V 2 bases and J 5 bases; bases outside gene matches: 3. Germline values: CDR1 SQVTM, CDR2 ANQGSEA. The CDR3 here is CSVEKGQGAYGYTF. As DNA, the CDR3 is TGCAGCGTTGAAAAGGGACAGGGGGCGTATGGCTACACCTTC.

CDR3 in DNA: TGCGCCAGCAGCCAAGCTCGCGGGGGGTCAGAGACCCAGTACTTC. Translation gives CASSQARGGSETQYF. The gene calls are TRBV4-1 and TRBJ2-5; 8 bases line up with TRBD2. The CDR3 consists of 15 residues. Trimming removed 1 base from V and 4 bases from J; junction bases left unmatched: 5. Germline lookup yields CDR1 MGHRA and CDR2 YSYEKL.